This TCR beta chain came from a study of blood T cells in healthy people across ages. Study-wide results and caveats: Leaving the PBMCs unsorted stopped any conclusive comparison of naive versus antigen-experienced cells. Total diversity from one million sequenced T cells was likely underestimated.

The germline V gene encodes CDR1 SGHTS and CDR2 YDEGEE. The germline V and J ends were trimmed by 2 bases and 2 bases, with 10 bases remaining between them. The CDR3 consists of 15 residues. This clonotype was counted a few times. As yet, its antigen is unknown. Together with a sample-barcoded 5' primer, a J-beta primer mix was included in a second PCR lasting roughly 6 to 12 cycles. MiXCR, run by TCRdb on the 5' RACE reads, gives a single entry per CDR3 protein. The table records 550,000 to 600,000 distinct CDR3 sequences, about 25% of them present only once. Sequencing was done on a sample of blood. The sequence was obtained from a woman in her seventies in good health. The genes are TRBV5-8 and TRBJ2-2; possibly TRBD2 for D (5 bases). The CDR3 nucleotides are TGTGCCAGCAGCTTACGGCTAGCTAACACCGGGGAGCTGTTTTTT. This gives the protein CASSLRLANTGELFF.